The 15 T cell receptor beta chains presented below share a single source sample, sequenced in a study of blood T cell repertoires in COVID-19. Here immunoSEQ multiplex PCR was the method, and the copy in TCRdb shows in-frame clones only, minus some. The sample lists 200,000 or so clones; more than 80% were seen once. The sample comprised peripheral blood. These TCRs come from a woman aged 80 or over with COVID-19, enrolled during active disease.

The CDR3 DNA sequence: TGTGCCAGTAGTGGGACAGGGGCAGGGCAGCCCCAGCATTTT. It is translated as CASSGTGAGQPQHF. The chain has TRBV19 and TRBJ1-5; the match to TRBD1 covers 10 bases. Trimming removed 5 bases from V and 7 bases from J; junction bases left unmatched: 5. Per germline, CDR1 LNHDA and CDR2 SQIVND (reference sequence). The CDR3 covers 14 residues.

In its sample, this clone was seen a few times. The V and J genes are TRBV4-1 and TRBJ2-1; D is perhaps TRBD2 (6 bases). Germline loops: CDR1 MGHRA, CDR2 YSYEKL. The CDR3 runs 14 residues. Trimming removed 1 base from V and 6 bases from J, with 10 bases in between. The CDR3 region is CASSQVGEVNEQFF. In DNA form, the CDR3 reads TGCGCCAGCAGCCAAGTAGGGGAGGTCAATGAGCAGTTCTTC.

In its sample, this clone was seen once. This sequence joins TRBV6-5 and TRBJ1-2; the D gene is possibly TRBD1 (6 bases). The V end lost 6 bases, the J end lost 1 base, and 15 bases lay between the germline ends. From germline, CDR1 is MNHEY and CDR2 SVGAGI. The CDR3 is 15 residues long. CDR3 sequence reads: CASRRSQGFNYGYTF. The DNA for the CDR3 is TGTGCCAGCAGACGAAGTCAGGGGTTTAACTATGGCTACACCTTC.

The rearrangement links TRBV5-1 to TRBJ2-3, with 9 bases fitting TRBD2. J gave up 5 bases and V 1 base, and 8 bases lay outside the gene matches. Germline loops: CDR1 SGHRS, CDR2 YFSETQ. This CDR3 contains 16 residues. The CDR3 DNA sequence: TGCGCCAGCAGCTTGTTAGCGGGAGTGGATGGAGATACGCAGTATTTT. Its protein product is CASSLLAGVDGDTQYF. Full variable domain (outside the CDR3, taken from reference TRBV5-1 and TRBJ2-3): KAGVTQTPRYLIKTRGQQVTLSCSPISGHRSVSWYQQTPGQGLQFLFEYFSETQRNKGNFPGRFSGRQFSNSRSEMNVSTLELGDSALYLCASSLLAGVDGDTQYFGPGTRLTVL.

The V call is TRBV11-2, the J call TRBJ2-7; 7 bases are shared with TRBD1. CDR3 length: 15 residues. J lost 0 bases, V lost 3 bases, and 5 bases had no gene match. Germline V gene data show CDR1 as SGHAT and CDR2 as FQNNGV. CDR3 sequence (DNA): TGTGCCAGCAGCTTCCGCTGGGACAGCTCCTACGAGCAGTACTTC. It encodes CASSFRWDSSYEQYF.

The V and J genes are TRBV5-1 and TRBJ1-2; D is ambiguous. The CDR3 totals 14 residues. V was clipped by 0 bases and J by 1 base, with 7 bases between them. Germline lookup yields CDR1 SGHRS and CDR2 YFSETQ. This CDR3 is CASSLGRNNYGYTF. DNA for the CDR3: TGCGCCAGCAGCTTGGGGCGGAATAACTATGGCTACACCTTC.

The chain employs TRBV6-5 and TRBJ1-1, with D possibly being TRBD1 (6 bases). The CDR3 spans 16 residues. The V gene's germline CDR1 is MNHEY and CDR2 SVGAGI. Trimming removed 2 bases at V and 1 base at J, with 14 bases between. CDR3 region: CASSYNPGHTNTEAFF. For the CDR3, the DNA is TGTGCCAGCAGTTACAATCCGGGACACACGAACACTGAAGCTTTCTTT.

In this sample, this clone turned up once. V gene TRBV19 combines with J gene TRBJ2-3; D is uncertain. The germline gives CDR1 LNHDA, CDR2 SQIVND (reference sequence). Deletions cut 0 bases from V and 12 bases from J, with 13 bases between. The CDR3 is made up of 13 amino acids. CDR3 nucleotides: TGTGCCAGTAGTATAGAGTCTAGTTCATATCAGTATTTT. It yields the protein CASSIESSSYQYF.

The CDR3 DNA reads TGCAGCTGTGGACCCGAGGGCTATGGCTACACCTTC. Protein: CSCGPEGYGYTF. V is TRBV29-1 and J is TRBJ1-2; no definite D call. The CDR3 has 12 residues. V shed 8 bases and J shed 4 bases, with 14 bases lying between them. The germline V gene encodes CDR1 SQVTM and CDR2 ANQGSEA.

The chain is built from TRBV11-2 and TRBJ2-7, with 7 bases matching TRBD2. The CDR3 is 13 amino acids. The ends lost 4 bases at V and 7 bases at J; junction bases unmatched: 7. Germline assignment: CDR1 SGHAT and CDR2 FQNNGV. The CDR3 coding sequence is TGTGCCAGCAGCTGGGGTGGGAGGGGAGAGCAGTACTTC. It encodes CASSWGGRGEQYF.

This clone has only one observation. This chain uses TRBV5-1 with TRBJ2-7, with TRBD2 matching 8 bases. Trimming took 4 bases from V and 2 from J; bases not matched to a gene: 11. CDR1 and CDR2 from the germline V gene are SGHRS and YFSETQ. CDR3 length: 16 residues. CDR3 protein: CASSLGLVAGPYEQYF. In DNA, the CDR3 is TGCGCCAGCAGCCTCGGACTCGTAGCGGGGCCCTACGAGCAGTACTTC.

V gene TRBV4-2 combines with J gene TRBJ1-4, with D unresolved. Germline loops: CDR1 LGHNA, CDR2 YNFKEQ. The CDR3 is 15 residues long. V lost 5 bases and J 6 bases, leaving 16 bases between the germline ends. The CDR3 nucleotides read TGTGCCAGCAGCTTCTCAGGTTCCTCAGATGAAAAACTGTTTTTT. Translating it yields CASSFSGSSDEKLFF.

This clone was seen only once. The chain uses TRBV28 and TRBJ2-3; the match to TRBD2 covers 8 bases. The CDR3 contains 15 residues. CDR1 is MDHEN, CDR2 SYDVKM, per germline. With V trimmed by 4 bases and J by 2 bases, 5 bases remained unmatched. CDR3 DNA sequence: TGTGCCAGCAGTTCCCGGCGGGGGGCCACAGATACGCAGTATTTT. This codes for CASSSRRGATDTQYF.

This chain uses TRBV7-8 with TRBJ1-4, with 7 bases aligning to TRBD1. Germline CDR1 and CDR2: SGHVS and FQNEAQ. The trim removed 5 bases at V and 0 bases at J, leaving 6 bases unmatched. This CDR3 region has 16 residues. The CDR3 bases are TGTGCCAGCAGCCAGGACAGGCTGACAACTAATGAAAAACTGTTTTTT. It yields the protein CASSQDRLTTNEKLFF.

V is TRBV4-2 and J is TRBJ2-1, with 7 bases identical to TRBD1. Trimming cost V 0 bases and J 4 bases; bases outside gene matches: 3. The CDR3 covers 15 residues. Germline V gene lookup returns CDR1 LGHNA and CDR2 YNFKEQ. This chain's CDR3 is CASSQDRDRYNEQFF. Written as DNA, the CDR3 is TGTGCCAGCAGCCAAGACCGGGACAGATACAATGAGCAGTTCTTC.